This TCR beta chain was documented in a study of OX40 agonist ivuxolimab in advanced cancers. The wider study: Anti-PD-1, anti-PD-L1 or anti-CTLA-4 therapy given earlier was allowed, and 40% had some.

There are 15 residues in the CDR3. In germline, CDR1 is MNHEY, CDR2 SVGAGI. The V end lost 3 bases, the J end lost 4 bases, and 13 bases lay between the germline ends. Autoimmune disease history or systemic immunosuppression barred patients. TCRdb keeps only in-frame clones here, not all; method: immunoSEQ multiplex PCR. The sample has some 71,000 clones; just over 85% are singletons. The sequences come from CD4+ or CD8+ T cells sorted from blood, collected in a trial of the OX40 agonist ivuxolimab. The rearrangement uses TRBV6-5 and TRBJ1-3; D not resolved. This TCR derives from an adult with an advanced solid tumor such as melanoma, head and neck, liver or kidney cancer. CDR3 amino acids: CASSYAGLLGNTIYF. The CDR3 coding sequence is TGTGCCAGCAGTTATGCTGGGCTTTTAGGAAACACCATATATTTT.